Presented here are 14 T cell receptor beta chains from one specimen sequenced in a study of OX40 agonist ivuxolimab in advanced cancers. Sequencing was performed with immunoSEQ multiplex PCR; in TCRdb, only in-frame clones are kept and a portion is missing. This sample yields under 70,000 clones, of which 86% are seen a single time; approximately 11% belongs to the top ten. Material: CD4+ or CD8+ T cells sorted from blood, obtained in a trial of the OX40 agonist ivuxolimab. The receptors originated from an adult with an advanced solid tumor such as melanoma, head and neck, liver or kidney cancer.

This clone was recorded only once. J is TRBJ2-1 and V is TRBV7-9, with D tentatively TRBD1 or TRBD2 (6 bases each). Germline CDR1 SEHNR, CDR2 FQNEAQ (reference sequence). Between the trimmed V and J ends, which lost 2 bases and 0 bases, there was a span of 11 bases. The CDR3 consists of 16 residues. The CDR3 reads CASSLPRGHSYNEQFF. Written as DNA, the CDR3 is TGTGCCAGCAGCTTACCTCGGGGGCACTCCTACAATGAGCAGTTCTTC. Looking up the rest from reference TRBV7-9 and TRBJ2-1 gives the full variable domain: DTGVSQNPRHKITKRGQNVTFRCDPISEHNRLYWYRQTLGQGPEFLTYFQNEAQLEKSRLLSDRFSAERPKGSFSTLEIQRTEQGDSAMYLCASSLPRGHSYNEQFFGPGTRLTVL.

This clone is a singleton in its sample. This chain links TRBV27 with TRBJ2-7; D might be TRBD2 (5 bases). The CDR3 length is 13 residues. Germline V gene lookup returns CDR1 MNHEY and CDR2 SMNVEV (reference sequence). V shed 6 bases and J shed 5 bases, with 14 bases lying between them. DNA for the CDR3: TGTGCCAGCAGCCCGGGAAGGAGCAACGAGCAGTACTTC. Its protein product is CASSPGRSNEQYF.

The chain carries TRBV12-5 and TRBJ2-2, with 9 bases identical to TRBD1. Germline CDR1 and CDR2: LGHNT and FRNRAP. V lost 4 bases and J lost 6; bases outside the gene matches: 18. The CDR3 length is 19 residues. CDR3 amino acids: CASGSYYTGGQVRAGELFF. The CDR3 region has the DNA TGTGCTAGTGGTTCATACTACACAGGGGGCCAAGTTAGGGCCGGGGAGCTGTTTTTT.

This clone was counted once. The chain employs TRBV6-6 and TRBJ2-7, with TRBD1 identical over 11 bases. Germline V gene lookup returns CDR1 MNHNY and CDR2 SVGAGI (reference sequence). Trimming removed 6 bases from V and 3 bases from J; junction bases left unmatched: 7. The CDR3 loop spans 15 amino acids. DNA for the CDR3: TGTGCCAGCAGCGGAGGACAGGGGGCCCACTACGAGCAGTACTTC. Amino acids: CASSGGQGAHYEQYF.

CDR3: CASSGTGGGFFEQFF. The CDR3 DNA sequence: TGTGCCAGCAGTGGGACAGGGGGAGGTTTTTTCGAGCAGTTCTTC. The chain couples TRBV6-4 to TRBJ2-1; 10 bases map to TRBD1. The V segment lost 4 bases and the J segment 10 bases; nucleotides outside the gene matches: 10. The V gene's germline CDR1 is MRHNA and CDR2 SNTAGT. This CDR3 has 15 residues.

This sequence joins TRBV5-1 and TRBJ2-2; 9 bases match TRBD2. Germline V gene lookup returns CDR1 SGHRS and CDR2 YFSETQ. This CDR3 spans 17 amino acids. The V segment lost 7 bases and the J segment 3 bases; nucleotides outside the gene matches: 13. CDR3 sequence reads: CASHRPSASGDTGELFF. The DNA of the CDR3 is TGCGCCAGCCACAGGCCTTCGGCTAGCGGGGACACCGGGGAGCTGTTTTTT.

The chain employs TRBV19 and TRBJ2-1; D call uncertain. V was trimmed by 3 bases and J by 6 bases, leaving 9 bases between them. The CDR3 is made up of 13 amino acids. Per germline, CDR1 LNHDA and CDR2 SQIVND (reference sequence). The CDR3 spells CASSIGQTNEQFF. The CDR3 coding sequence is TGTGCCAGTAGTATCGGGCAGACCAATGAGCAGTTCTTC.

The chain recombines TRBV19 with TRBJ2-7; 8 bases line up with TRBD1. The CDR3 contains 16 residues. V shed 1 base and J 1 base; nucleotides not matched to a gene: 6. Germline V gene data show CDR1 as LNHDA and CDR2 as SQIVND (reference sequence). The CDR3 sequence: CASSIASGTGSYEQYF. CDR3 in DNA: TGTGCCAGTAGTATAGCCTCCGGGACAGGATCCTACGAGCAGTACTTC.

With regard to this clone: One junction end does not reproduce the germline sequence, and a read error may be involved. The V gene is TRBV10-3, the J gene TRBJ2-7; D not resolved. The CDR3 extends over 11 amino acids. Germline CDR1 reads ENHRY; CDR2 reads SYGVKD. DNA for the CDR3: TGTGCCAGCAGTTCCTACTACGAGCAGTACTTC. Its translation is CASSSYYEQYF.

V usage is TRBV10-3 and J usage is TRBJ2-7; tentative D call: TRBD1 (6 bases). Germline CDR1 is ENHRY and CDR2 is SYGVKD. The CDR3 covers 11 residues. The germline V and J ends were trimmed by 9 bases and 5 bases, with 11 bases remaining between them. The CDR3 region is CAIIQGNEQYF. The CDR3 DNA reads as TGTGCCATAATACAGGGTAACGAGCAGTACTTC.

The gene calls are TRBV7-9 and TRBJ2-2; D is uncertain. Germline assignment: CDR1 SEHNR and CDR2 FQNEAQ (reference sequence). Between the trimmed V and J ends, which lost 5 bases and 4 bases, there was a span of 17 bases. This CDR3 region has 16 residues. The CDR3 region is CASSPPNYGITGELFF. CDR3 DNA sequence: TGTGCCAGCAGCCCCCCCAACTATGGGATCACCGGGGAGCTGTTTTTT.

The chain carries TRBV7-7 and TRBJ1-1, with D hard to call. V lost 2 bases to trimming and J lost 8 bases, with 15 bases between them. The CDR3 extends over 14 amino acids. Per germline, CDR1 SSHAT and CDR2 FNYEAQ (reference sequence). The DNA for the CDR3 is TGTGCCAGCAGCTTATTAAGGCTTTTCAAGGAAGCTTTCTTT. Residues: CASSLLRLFKEAFF.

The chain joins TRBV7-9 to TRBJ2-1; possibly TRBD2 for D (6 bases). The V and J ends lost 2 bases and 1 base respectively, with 12 bases between them. Germline V CDR1 and CDR2: SEHNR, FQNEAQ (reference sequence). The CDR3 totals 16 residues. This CDR3 is CASSLKRAGSYNEQFF. The CDR3 nucleotides read TGTGCCAGCAGCTTAAAAAGGGCGGGGTCCTACAATGAGCAGTTCTTC.

The sample holds one count of this clone. The rearrangement uses TRBV12-5 and TRBJ2-1, with D hard to call. With 0 bases removed from V and 5 bases from J, the gap between germline ends came to 8 bases. This CDR3 is 14 amino acids long. Germline CDR1 and CDR2: LGHNT and FRNRAP. CDR3 bases: TGTGCTAGTGGTTTGGTCGCTACCAACAATGAGCAGTTCTTC. Translated: CASGLVATNNEQFF.